The clone carrying this T cell receptor (beta chain) rates as medium-sized. Its antigen remains unknown. Produced via immunoSEQ multiplex PCR; TCRdb's table is partial and in-frame only. The sample has about 29,000 clones, about 85% seen once. The data derive from a study of graft-versus-host responses after intestinal transplantation. General study points: GvH clones turned up in recipient marrow; some had shown up first in ileum or blood.

The CDR3 loop spans 12 amino acids. The V and J ends lost 6 bases and 6 bases respectively, with 12 bases between them. Germline V CDR1 and CDR2: SNHLY, FYNNEI. The clonotype comes from a human patient who received an intestinal transplant, so some T cells may come from the graft donor. The sequencing here drew on PBMCs, taken about 460 days after intestinal transplantation. The gene calls are TRBV2 and TRBJ2-7; D uncertain. As DNA, the CDR3 is TGTGCCAGCAGCCTAAGCTGGGTCGAGCAGTACTTC. It codes for CASSLSWVEQYF.